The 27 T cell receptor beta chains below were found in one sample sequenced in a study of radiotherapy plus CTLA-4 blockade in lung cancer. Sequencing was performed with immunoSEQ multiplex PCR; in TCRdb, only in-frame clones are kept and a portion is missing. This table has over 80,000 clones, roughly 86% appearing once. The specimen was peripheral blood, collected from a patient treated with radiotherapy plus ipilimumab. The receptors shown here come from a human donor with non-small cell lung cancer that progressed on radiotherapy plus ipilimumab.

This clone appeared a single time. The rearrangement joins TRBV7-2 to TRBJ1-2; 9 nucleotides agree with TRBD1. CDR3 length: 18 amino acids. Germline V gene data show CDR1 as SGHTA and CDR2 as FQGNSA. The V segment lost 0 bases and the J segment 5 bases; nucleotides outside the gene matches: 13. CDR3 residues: CASSLAAGTGSGTYGYTF. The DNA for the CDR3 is TGTGCCAGCAGCTTAGCAGCGGGGACAGGGTCGGGGACATATGGCTACACCTTC.

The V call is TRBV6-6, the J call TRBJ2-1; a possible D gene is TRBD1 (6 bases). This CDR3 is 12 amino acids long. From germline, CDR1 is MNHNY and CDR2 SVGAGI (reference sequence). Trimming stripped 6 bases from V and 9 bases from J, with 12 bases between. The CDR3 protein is CASSPQGSEQFF. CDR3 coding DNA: TGTGCCAGCAGCCCCCAGGGGAGTGAGCAGTTCTTC.

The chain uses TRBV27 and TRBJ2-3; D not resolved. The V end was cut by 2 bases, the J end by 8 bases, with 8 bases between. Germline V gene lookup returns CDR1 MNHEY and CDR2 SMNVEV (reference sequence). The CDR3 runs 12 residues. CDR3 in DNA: TGTGCCAGCAGTTTAGACCGGGTTACGCAGTATTTT. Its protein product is CASSLDRVTQYF.

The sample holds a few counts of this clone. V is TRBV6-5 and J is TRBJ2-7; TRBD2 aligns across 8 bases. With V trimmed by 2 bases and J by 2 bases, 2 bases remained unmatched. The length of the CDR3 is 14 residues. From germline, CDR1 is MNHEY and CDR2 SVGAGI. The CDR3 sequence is CASSYRGGAYEQYF. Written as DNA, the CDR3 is TGTGCCAGCAGTTACCGGGGGGGGGCCTACGAGCAGTACTTC.

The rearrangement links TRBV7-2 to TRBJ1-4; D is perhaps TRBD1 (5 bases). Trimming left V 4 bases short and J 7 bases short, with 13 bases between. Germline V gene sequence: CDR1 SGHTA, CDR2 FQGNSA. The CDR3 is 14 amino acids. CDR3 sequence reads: CASSSGLSGEKLFF. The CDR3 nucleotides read TGTGCCAGCAGCTCGGGGCTGAGTGGTGAAAAACTGTTTTTT.

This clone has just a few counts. CDR3 coding DNA: TGTGCCAGCAGCTTAGTACGCGGGGGGCGGGGCGAGCAGTACTTC. It codes for CASSLVRGGRGEQYF. V and J are TRBV7-2 and TRBJ2-7; TRBD2 matches at 8 bases. The CDR3 covers 15 residues. Trimming at V came to 1 base and at J to 6 bases, leaving 8 bases not matched to a gene. From germline, CDR1 is SGHTA and CDR2 FQGNSA.

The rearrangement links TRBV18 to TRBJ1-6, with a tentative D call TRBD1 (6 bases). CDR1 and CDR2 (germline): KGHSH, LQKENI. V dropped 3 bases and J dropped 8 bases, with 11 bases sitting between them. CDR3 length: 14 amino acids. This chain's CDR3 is CASSPGGRDSPLHF. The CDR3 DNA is TGTGCCAGCTCACCGGGGGGGCGAGATTCACCCCTCCACTTT.

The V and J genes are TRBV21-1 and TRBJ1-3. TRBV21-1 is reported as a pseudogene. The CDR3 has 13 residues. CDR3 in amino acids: CASLPGEVNTIYF. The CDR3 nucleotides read TGTGCCAGCCTCCCCGGGGAGGTCAACACCATATATTTT.

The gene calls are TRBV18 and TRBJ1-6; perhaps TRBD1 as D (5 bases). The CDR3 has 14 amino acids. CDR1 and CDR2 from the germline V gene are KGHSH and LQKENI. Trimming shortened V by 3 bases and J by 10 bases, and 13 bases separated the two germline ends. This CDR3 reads CASSPFWGRSPLHF. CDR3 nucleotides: TGTGCCAGCTCACCCTTTTGGGGCCGGTCACCCCTCCACTTT.

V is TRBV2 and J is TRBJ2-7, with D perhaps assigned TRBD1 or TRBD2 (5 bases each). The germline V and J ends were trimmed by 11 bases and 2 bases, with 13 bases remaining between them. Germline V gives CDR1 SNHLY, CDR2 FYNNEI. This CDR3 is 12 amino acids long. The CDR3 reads CASSLGAYEQYF. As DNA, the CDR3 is TGTGCCTCCTCGCTGGGGGCCTACGAGCAGTACTTC.

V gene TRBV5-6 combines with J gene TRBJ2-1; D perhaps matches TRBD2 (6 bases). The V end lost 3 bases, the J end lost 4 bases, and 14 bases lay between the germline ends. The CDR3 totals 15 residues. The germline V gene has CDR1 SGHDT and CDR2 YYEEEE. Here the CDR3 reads CASSSGPREYNEQFF. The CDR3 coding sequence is TGTGCCAGCAGCTCGGGCCCCCGGGAGTACAATGAGCAGTTCTTC.

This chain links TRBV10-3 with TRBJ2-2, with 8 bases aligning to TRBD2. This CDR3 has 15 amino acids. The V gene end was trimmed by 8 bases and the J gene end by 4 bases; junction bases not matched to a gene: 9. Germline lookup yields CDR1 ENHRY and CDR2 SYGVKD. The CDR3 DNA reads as TGTGCCATCCGCCCCCCGGGGGGGCGCACCGGGGAGCTGTTTTTT. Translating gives CAIRPPGGRTGELFF.

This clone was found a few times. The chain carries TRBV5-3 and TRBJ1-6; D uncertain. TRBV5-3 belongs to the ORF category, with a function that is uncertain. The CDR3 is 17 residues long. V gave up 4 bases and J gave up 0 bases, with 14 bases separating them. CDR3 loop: CARSSLRESSYNSPLHF. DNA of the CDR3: TGTGCCAGAAGCAGCCTTCGGGAAAGCTCCTATAATTCACCCCTCCACTTT.

The CDR3 spells CASSHGQAYGYTF. DNA of the CDR3: TGTGCCAGCAGCCACGGACAGGCCTATGGCTACACCTTC. This chain joins TRBV5-5 and TRBJ1-2; 7 positions match TRBD1. Germline CDR1 reads SGHKS; CDR2 reads YYEKEE (reference sequence). J lost 4 bases, V lost 4 bases, and 4 bases had no gene match. The CDR3 covers 13 residues.

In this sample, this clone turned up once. The CDR3, as DNA: TGTGCCAGCAGCCACCCATCAGGGGGCCCCTATTACAATGAGCAGTTCTTC. Residues: CASSHPSGGPYYNEQFF. This chain uses TRBV9 with TRBJ2-1; 8 bases line up with TRBD1. Germline CDR1 and CDR2: SGDLS and YYNGEE. The CDR3 totals 17 residues. J gave up 4 bases and V 4 bases, and 13 bases lay outside the gene matches.

CDR3 sequence (DNA): TGTGCCAGCAGCCCCGGGACAGGGACCTACGAGCAGTACTTC. This encodes CASSPGTGTYEQYF. This chain uses TRBV7-9 with TRBJ2-7, with 9 bases lining up with TRBD1. With 5 bases clipped from V and 2 bases from J, the junction kept 4 bases outside the gene matches. The CDR3 is 14 amino acids. Germline CDR1 reads SEHNR; CDR2 reads FQNEAQ (reference sequence).

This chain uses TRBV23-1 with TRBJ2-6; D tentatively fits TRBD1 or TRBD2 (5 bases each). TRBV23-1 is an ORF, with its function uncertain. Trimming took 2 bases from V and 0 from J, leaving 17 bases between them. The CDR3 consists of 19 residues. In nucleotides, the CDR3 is TGCGCCAGCAGTCAACCGAACGGGACGTCTCACTCTGGGGCCAACGTCCTGACTTTC. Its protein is CASSQPNGTSHSGANVLTF.

The CDR3 is CASGKDRAYEQYF. The CDR3 nucleotides read TGTGCCAGCGGTAAAGACAGGGCCTACGAGCAGTACTTC. This chain joins TRBV27 and TRBJ2-7, with 7 bases lining up with TRBD1. CDR1 and CDR2 from the germline V gene are MNHEY and SMNVEV (reference sequence). The CDR3 totals 13 residues. Unmatched junction bases numbered 6, after V lost 8 bases and J lost 2 bases.

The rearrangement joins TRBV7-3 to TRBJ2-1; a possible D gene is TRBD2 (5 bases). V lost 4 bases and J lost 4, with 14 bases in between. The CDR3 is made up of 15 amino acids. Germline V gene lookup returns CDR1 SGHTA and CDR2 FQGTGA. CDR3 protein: CASSYRDTSYNEQFF. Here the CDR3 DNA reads TGTGCCAGCAGCTACCGGGATACATCATACAATGAGCAGTTCTTC.

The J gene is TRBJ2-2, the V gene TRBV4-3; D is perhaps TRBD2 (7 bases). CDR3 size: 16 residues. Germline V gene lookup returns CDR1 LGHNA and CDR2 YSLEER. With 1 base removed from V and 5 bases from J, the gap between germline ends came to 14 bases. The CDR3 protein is CASSQAGGAATGELFF. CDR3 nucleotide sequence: TGCGCCAGCAGCCAAGCTGGGGGGGCCGCGACCGGGGAGCTGTTTTTT.

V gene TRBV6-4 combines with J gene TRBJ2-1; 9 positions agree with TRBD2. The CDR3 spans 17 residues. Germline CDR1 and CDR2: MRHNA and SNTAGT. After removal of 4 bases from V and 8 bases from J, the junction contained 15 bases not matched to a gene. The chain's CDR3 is CASSGSKGSGRFYEQFF. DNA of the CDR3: TGTGCCAGCAGTGGCTCTAAGGGTAGCGGGAGATTCTATGAGCAGTTCTTC.

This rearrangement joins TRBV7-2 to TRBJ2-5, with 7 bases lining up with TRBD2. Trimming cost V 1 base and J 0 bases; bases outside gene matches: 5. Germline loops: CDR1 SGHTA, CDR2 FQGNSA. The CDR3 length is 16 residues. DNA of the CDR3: TGTGCCAGCAGCTTAGAAGCGCGGGGGAACCAAGAGACCCAGTACTTC. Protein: CASSLEARGNQETQYF.

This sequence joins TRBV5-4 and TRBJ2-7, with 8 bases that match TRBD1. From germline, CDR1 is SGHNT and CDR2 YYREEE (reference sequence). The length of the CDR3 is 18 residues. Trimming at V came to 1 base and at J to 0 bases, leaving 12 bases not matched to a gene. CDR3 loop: CASSLLPGGISFSYEQYF. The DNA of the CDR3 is TGTGCCAGCAGCTTGCTTCCAGGGGGCATCTCATTCTCCTACGAGCAGTACTTC.

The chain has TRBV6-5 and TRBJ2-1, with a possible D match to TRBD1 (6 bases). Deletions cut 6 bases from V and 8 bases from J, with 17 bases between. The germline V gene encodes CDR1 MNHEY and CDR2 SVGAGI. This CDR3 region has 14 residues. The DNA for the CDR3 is TGTGCCAGCAGCTGGGGGCTTAGGGTCGATGAGCAGTTCTTC. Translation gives CASSWGLRVDEQFF.

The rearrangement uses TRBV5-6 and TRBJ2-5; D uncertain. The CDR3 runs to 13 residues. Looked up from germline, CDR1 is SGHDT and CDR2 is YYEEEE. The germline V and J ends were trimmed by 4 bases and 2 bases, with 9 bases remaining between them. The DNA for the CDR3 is TGTGCCAGCAGCAAGACGGATCAAGAGACCCAGTACTTC. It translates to CASSKTDQETQYF.

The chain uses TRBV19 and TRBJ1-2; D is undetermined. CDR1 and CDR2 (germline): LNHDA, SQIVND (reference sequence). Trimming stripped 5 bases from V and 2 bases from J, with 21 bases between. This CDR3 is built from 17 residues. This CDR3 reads CASSWRAIQNLNYGYTF. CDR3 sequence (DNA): TGTGCCAGTAGTTGGCGGGCAATCCAGAATTTAAACTATGGCTACACCTTC.

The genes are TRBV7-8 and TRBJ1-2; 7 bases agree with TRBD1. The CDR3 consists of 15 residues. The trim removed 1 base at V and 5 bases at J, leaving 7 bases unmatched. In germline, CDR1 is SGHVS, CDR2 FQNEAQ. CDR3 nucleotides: TGTGCCAGCAGCTTAGGAGACAGGGAAGGGTATGGCTACACCTTC. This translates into CASSLGDREGYGYTF. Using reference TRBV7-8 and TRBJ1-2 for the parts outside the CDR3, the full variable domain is GAGVSQSPRYKVAKRGQDVALRCDPISGHVSLFWYQQALGQGPEFLTYFQNEAQLDKSGLPSDRFFAERPEGSVSTLKIQRTQQEDSAVYLCASSLGDREGYGYTFGSGTRLTVV.